Shown below are 4 T cell receptor beta chains from a single sample sequenced in a study of post-analysis software for immune sequencing data. Broader study findings: Patients carried 4 or 5 TRBV segments more frequently than controls did, and TRBV5-6, TRBV5-1 and TRBV20-1 were among them.

Sequencing libraries made from TCR beta cDNA carried unique molecular identifiers. Each CDR3 protein gets one entry after TCRdb re-called the PCR reads with MiXCR. The table shows more than 500,000 distinct CDR3 sequences, with approximately 34% occurring only once. These receptors lack a known antigen. Sequenced sample: blood. The receptors here all came from a girl aged 2-17 years with multiple sclerosis.

This clonotype occurred many times. The gene calls are TRBV6-5 and TRBJ2-1; 9 bases fit TRBD1. The CDR3 runs to 15 residues. V was clipped by 6 bases and J by 6 bases; unmatched bases: 9. CDR1 is MNHEY, CDR2 SVGAGI, per germline. CDR3 DNA: TGTGCCAGCAGCCTCCGGGACAGGGCATCCAATGAGCAGTTCTTC. It yields the protein CASSLRDRASNEQFF.

The rearrangement links TRBV24-1 to TRBJ2-6; D ambiguous. The CDR3 totals 11 residues. Trimming removed 2 bases from V and 13 bases from J, with 5 bases in between. Germline CDR1 is KGHDR and CDR2 is SFDVKD. CDR3 bases: TGTGCCACCAGTGATTATCGTGTCCTGACTTTC. This sequence encodes CATSDYRVLTF.

The table lists this clonotype with many counts. The chain uses TRBV6-5 and TRBJ2-1; TRBD2 matches 13 bases. CDR1 and CDR2 (germline): MNHEY, SVGAGI. After removal of 7 bases from V and 5 bases from J, the junction contained 5 bases not matched to a gene. The CDR3 runs to 15 residues. The CDR3: CASTRLAGGHNEQFF. The CDR3 region has the DNA TGTGCCAGCACCCGACTAGCGGGGGGTCACAATGAGCAGTTCTTC.

This clonotype turned up a few times. The rearrangement joins TRBV2 to TRBJ2-1; 8 nucleotides align to TRBD2. The CDR3 length is 20 residues. The trim removed 6 bases at V and 0 bases at J, leaving 19 bases unmatched. Germline CDR1 SNHLY, CDR2 FYNNEI. For the CDR3, the DNA is TGTGCCAGCAGCCTCCGGAGCTCTAGCGGGCCTCCCAGCTCCTACAATGAGCAGTTCTTC. It is translated as CASSLRSSSGPPSSYNEQFF.